The 11 T cell receptor beta chains listed next were all sequenced from one sample in a study of shared clonotypes between healthy human individuals. The naive CD8 fraction comprised CD45RO-negative cells positively selected for CCR7 and excluded terminally differentiated effector memory CD45RA+ cells. Sequencing was performed with immunoSEQ multiplex PCR; in TCRdb, only in-frame clones are kept and a portion is missing. The sample yields roughly 2,000,000 clones, about 95% seen once. Sequences were obtained from naive CD8+ T cells sorted from blood. The source of these receptors is a man between 18 and 35 years old in good health.

For the CDR3, the DNA is TGCAGCGCCCTATGGCACGTCCCTACTTACTACGAGCAGTACTTC. Its translation is CSALWHVPTYYEQYF. V is TRBV29-1 and J is TRBJ2-7, with D uncertain. Trimming took off 7 bases at V and 3 bases at J, with 22 bases between the two ends. The CDR3 loop spans 15 amino acids. Germline lookup yields CDR1 SQVTM and CDR2 ANQGSEA.

This clone was seen just once. This chain uses TRBV27 with TRBJ1-1; D gene uncertain. The germline CDR1 and CDR2 sequences are MNHEY and SMNVEV (reference sequence). The CDR3 runs 13 residues. V was shortened by 5 bases and J by 0 bases, with 7 bases between the two germline ends. The CDR3 coding sequence is TGTGCCAGCAGTATCTGGATGAACACTGAAGCTTTCTTT. Its translation: CASSIWMNTEAFF.

Comment on this clone: Other nucleotide sequences from this sample produce the same CDR3. The genes are TRBV2 and TRBJ2-7, with D possibly being TRBD2 (5 bases). The ends were cut back, 1 base at V and 2 bases at J, with 9 bases in the middle. Germline V gene lookup returns CDR1 SNHLY and CDR2 FYNNEI. CDR3 length: 14 amino acids. The CDR3 sequence is CASSEVGGTYEQYF. Written as DNA, the CDR3 is TGTGCCAGCAGTGAAGTTGGAGGTACCTACGAGCAGTACTTC. The complete variable domain, with remaining parts taken from reference TRBV2 and TRBJ2-7, reads EPEVTQTPSHQVTQMGQEVILRCVPISNHLYFYWYRQILGQKVEFLVSFYNNEISEKSEIFDDQFSVERPDGSNFTLKIRSTKLEDSAMYFCASSEVGGTYEQYFGPGTRLTVT.

Concerning this clone: Different DNA sequences within this sample yield the same CDR3. The chain has TRBV30 and TRBJ2-7; 10 bases line up with TRBD2. Germline V gene sequence: CDR1 GTSNPN, CDR2 SVGIG (reference sequence). Losses at the gene ends were 0 bases for V and 4 bases for J; bases not matched to a gene: 3. This CDR3 contains 14 residues. The DNA of the CDR3 is TGTGCCTGGAGTGTAGCTAGCGGGAGTTACGAGCAGTACTTC. Amino acids: CAWSVASGSYEQYF.

There are many counts of this clone. This specimen includes other DNA sequences encoding the same CDR3. The rearrangement links TRBV5-6 to TRBJ2-2, with D perhaps matching TRBD1 (5 bases). V gave up 1 base and J gave up 1 base, with 5 bases separating them. The germline V gene has CDR1 SGHDT and CDR2 YYEEEE. The CDR3 consists of 14 residues. CDR3 DNA sequence: TGTGCCAGCAGCTTGCAGGGGAACACCGGGGAGCTGTTTTTT. Translated: CASSLQGNTGELFF.

V and J are TRBV27 and TRBJ2-1, with D tentatively TRBD1 or TRBD2 (5 bases each). This CDR3 has 15 residues. The germline CDR1 and CDR2 sequences are MNHEY and SMNVEV (reference sequence). The V and J ends lost 6 bases and 4 bases respectively, with 16 bases between them. The CDR3 sequence: CASSPGTERYNEQFF. DNA for the CDR3: TGTGCCAGCAGCCCCGGGACCGAGAGATACAATGAGCAGTTCTTC.

This clone was found once. The V gene is TRBV29-1, the J gene TRBJ1-1; D unclear. V dropped 5 bases and J dropped 0 bases, with 10 bases sitting between them. The CDR3 is made up of 13 amino acids. The germline V gene encodes CDR1 SQVTM and CDR2 ANQGSEA. The CDR3 spells CSVPANLNTEAFF. CDR3 bases: TGCAGCGTTCCCGCGAACTTGAACACTGAAGCTTTCTTT.

The chain uses TRBV7-6 and TRBJ2-7, with D tentatively TRBD1 or TRBD2 (6 bases each). CDR3 length: 15 amino acids. The V end lost 1 base, the J end lost 4 bases, and 14 bases lay between the germline ends. Germline CDR1 reads SGHVS; CDR2 reads FNYEAQ. The CDR3 region is CASSLGLGGIYEQYF. In DNA form, the CDR3 reads TGTGCCAGCAGCTTAGGGTTAGGGGGGATATACGAGCAGTACTTC.

The gene calls are TRBV6-1 and TRBJ1-6; no clear D. The length of the CDR3 is 14 residues. Germline assignment: CDR1 MNHNS and CDR2 SASEGT. The V end lost 4 bases, the J end lost 0 bases, and 4 bases lay between the germline ends. The CDR3 DNA reads TGTGCCAGCAGTGGGAGCTCCTATAATTCACCCCTCCACTTT. It yields the protein CASSGSSYNSPLHF.

This sequence joins TRBV2 and TRBJ2-2; 14 nucleotides match TRBD2. The CDR3 spans 18 residues. CDR1 is SNHLY, CDR2 FYNNEI, per germline. The V segment lost 5 bases and the J segment 3 bases; nucleotides outside the gene matches: 8. CDR3 sequence (DNA): TGTGCCAGCAGTCTGGCCGGGACTAGCGGGGGATACACCGGGGAGCTGTTTTTT. It codes for CASSLAGTSGGYTGELFF.

The chain employs TRBV28 and TRBJ2-3, with TRBD2 matching 9 bases. The CDR3 consists of 16 residues. CDR1 MDHEN and CDR2 SYDVKM come from the germline V gene. J was trimmed by 0 bases and V by 5 bases; bases with no gene match: 6. The CDR3 loop reads CASSKVAGESTDTQYF. The CDR3 region has the DNA TGTGCCAGCAGTAAAGTAGCGGGGGAAAGCACAGATACGCAGTATTTT. The whole variable domain, filled in from reference TRBV28 and TRBJ2-3, reads DVKVTQSSRYLVKRTGEKVFLECVQDMDHENMFWYRQDPGLGLRLIYFSYDVKMKEKGDIPEGYSVSREKKERFSLILESASTNQTSMYLCASSKVAGESTDTQYFGPGTRLTVL.